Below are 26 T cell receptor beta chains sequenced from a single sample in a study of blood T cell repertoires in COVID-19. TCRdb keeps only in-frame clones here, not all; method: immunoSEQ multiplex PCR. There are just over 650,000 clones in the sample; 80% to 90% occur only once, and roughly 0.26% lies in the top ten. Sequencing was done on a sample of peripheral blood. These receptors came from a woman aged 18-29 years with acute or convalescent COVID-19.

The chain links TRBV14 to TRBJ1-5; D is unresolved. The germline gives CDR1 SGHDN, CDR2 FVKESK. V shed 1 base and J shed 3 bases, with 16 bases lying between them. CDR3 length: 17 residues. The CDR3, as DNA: TGTGCCAGCAGCCAAGGACTCGAACCCGCTCACAATCAGCCCCAGCATTTT. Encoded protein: CASSQGLEPAHNQPQHF.

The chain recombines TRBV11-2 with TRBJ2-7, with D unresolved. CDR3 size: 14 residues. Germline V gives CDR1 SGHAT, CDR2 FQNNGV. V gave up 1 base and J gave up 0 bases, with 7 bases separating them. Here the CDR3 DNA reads TGTGCCAGCAGCTTAGGTCCTCTCTCCTACGAGCAGTACTTC. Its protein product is CASSLGPLSYEQYF.

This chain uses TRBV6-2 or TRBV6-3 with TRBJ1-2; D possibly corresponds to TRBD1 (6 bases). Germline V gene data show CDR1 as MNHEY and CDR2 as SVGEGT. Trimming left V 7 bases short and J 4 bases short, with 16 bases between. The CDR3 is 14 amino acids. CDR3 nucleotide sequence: TGTGCCAGCACCCCGATGGGGGCGATCTATGGCTACACCTTC. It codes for CASTPMGAIYGYTF.

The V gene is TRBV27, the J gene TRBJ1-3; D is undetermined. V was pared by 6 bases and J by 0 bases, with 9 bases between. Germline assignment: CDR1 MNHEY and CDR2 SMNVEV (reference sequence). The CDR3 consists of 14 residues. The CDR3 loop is CASRERHSGNTIYF. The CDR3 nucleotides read TGTGCCAGCAGAGAACGACACTCTGGAAACACCATATATTTT.

CDR3 nucleotides: TGTGCCAGTAGTAATAGGGGGAGAACTGAAGCTTTCTTT. It encodes CASSNRGRTEAFF. The chain uses TRBV19 and TRBJ1-1; possible D gene TRBD1, 6 bases. The V gene lost 4 bases and the J gene lost 5 bases, with 11 bases spanning the gap. CDR3 size: 13 residues. Germline CDR1 LNHDA, CDR2 SQIVND (reference sequence).

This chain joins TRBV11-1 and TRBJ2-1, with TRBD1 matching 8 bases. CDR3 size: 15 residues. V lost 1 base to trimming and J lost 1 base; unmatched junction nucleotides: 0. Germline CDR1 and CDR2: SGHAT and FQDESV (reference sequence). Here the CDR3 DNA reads TGTGCCAGCAGCTTAGACAGGGGGTCCTACAATGAGCAGTTCTTC. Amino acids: CASSLDRGSYNEQFF.

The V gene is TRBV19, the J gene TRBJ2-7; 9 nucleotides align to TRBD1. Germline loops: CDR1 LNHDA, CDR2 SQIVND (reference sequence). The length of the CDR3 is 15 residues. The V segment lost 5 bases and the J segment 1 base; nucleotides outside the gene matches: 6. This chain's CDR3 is CASSQPGTGSYEQYF. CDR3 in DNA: TGTGCCAGTAGTCAACCCGGGACAGGGTCCTACGAGCAGTACTTC.

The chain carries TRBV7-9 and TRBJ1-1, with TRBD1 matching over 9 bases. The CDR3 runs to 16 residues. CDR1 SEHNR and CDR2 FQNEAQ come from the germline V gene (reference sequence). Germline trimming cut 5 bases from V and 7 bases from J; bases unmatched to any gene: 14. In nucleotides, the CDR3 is TGTGCCAGCAGCCCTACCTTAGGGACAGGGTATGATGAAGCTTTCTTT. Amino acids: CASSPTLGTGYDEAFF.

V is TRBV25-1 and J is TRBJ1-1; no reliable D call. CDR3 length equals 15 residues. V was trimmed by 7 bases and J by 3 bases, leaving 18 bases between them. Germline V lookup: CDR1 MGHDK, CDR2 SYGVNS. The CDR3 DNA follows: TGTGCCAGCACCCCGAATCGGGCGGGATACACTGAAGCTTTCTTT. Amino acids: CASTPNRAGYTEAFF.

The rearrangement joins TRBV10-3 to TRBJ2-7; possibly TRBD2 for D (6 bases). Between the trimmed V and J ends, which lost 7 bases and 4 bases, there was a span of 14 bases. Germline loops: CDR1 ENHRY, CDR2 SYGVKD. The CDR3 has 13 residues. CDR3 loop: CAITPDGGYEQYF. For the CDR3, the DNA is TGTGCCATCACCCCAGACGGGGGTTACGAGCAGTACTTC.

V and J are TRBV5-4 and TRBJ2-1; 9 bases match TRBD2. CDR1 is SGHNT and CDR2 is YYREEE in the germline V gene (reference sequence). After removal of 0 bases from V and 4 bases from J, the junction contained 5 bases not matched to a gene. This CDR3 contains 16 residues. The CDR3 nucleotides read TGTGCCAGCAGCTTGGGGCTAGCGGGGTCATACAATGAGCAGTTCTTC. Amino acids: CASSLGLAGSYNEQFF.

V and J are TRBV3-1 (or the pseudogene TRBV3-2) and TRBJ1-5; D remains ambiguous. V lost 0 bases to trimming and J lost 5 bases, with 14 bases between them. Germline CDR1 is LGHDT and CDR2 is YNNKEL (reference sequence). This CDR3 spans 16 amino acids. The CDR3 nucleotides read TGTGCCAGCAGCCAAGAGTCCGTATTTCCCGATCAGCCCCAGCATTTT. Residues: CASSQESVFPDQPQHF.

The CDR3 is CASSPSDRVANEKLFF. The CDR3 bases are TGTGCCAGCAGCCCGTCGGACAGGGTAGCTAATGAAAAACTGTTTTTT. This sequence joins TRBV3-1 (or the pseudogene TRBV3-2) and TRBJ1-4; the match to TRBD1 covers 8 bases. Germline CDR1 and CDR2: LGHDT and YNNKEL (reference sequence). This CDR3 is built from 16 residues. The junction had 7 bases not matched to a gene; V was cut back by 4 bases and J by 3 bases.

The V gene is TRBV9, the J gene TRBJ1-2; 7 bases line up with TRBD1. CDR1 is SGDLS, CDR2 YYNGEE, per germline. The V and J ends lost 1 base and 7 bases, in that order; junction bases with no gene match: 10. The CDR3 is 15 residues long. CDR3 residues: CASSVRSAGGSGYTF. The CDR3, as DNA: TGTGCCAGCAGCGTAAGGTCGGCAGGGGGGAGTGGCTACACCTTC.

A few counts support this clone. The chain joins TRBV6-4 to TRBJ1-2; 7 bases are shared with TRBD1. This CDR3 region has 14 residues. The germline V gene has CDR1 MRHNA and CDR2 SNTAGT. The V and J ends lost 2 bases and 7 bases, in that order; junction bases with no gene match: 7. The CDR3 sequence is CASSDREGASGYTF. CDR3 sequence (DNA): TGTGCCAGCAGTGACCGGGAGGGGGCTTCTGGCTACACCTTC.

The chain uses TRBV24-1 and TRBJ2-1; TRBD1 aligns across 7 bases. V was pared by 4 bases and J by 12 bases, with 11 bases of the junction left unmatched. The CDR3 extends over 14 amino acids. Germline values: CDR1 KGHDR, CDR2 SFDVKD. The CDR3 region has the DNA TGTGCCACCAGTGACCCCGGACAGGAGATAGGGCAGTTCTTC. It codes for CATSDPGQEIGQFF.

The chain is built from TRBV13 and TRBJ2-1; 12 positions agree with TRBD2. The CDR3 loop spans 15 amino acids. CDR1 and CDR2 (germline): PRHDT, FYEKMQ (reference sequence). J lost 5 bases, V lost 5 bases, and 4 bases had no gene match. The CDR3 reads CASSATSGSNNEQFF. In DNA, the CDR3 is TGTGCCAGCAGCGCGACTAGCGGGAGTAACAATGAGCAGTTCTTC.

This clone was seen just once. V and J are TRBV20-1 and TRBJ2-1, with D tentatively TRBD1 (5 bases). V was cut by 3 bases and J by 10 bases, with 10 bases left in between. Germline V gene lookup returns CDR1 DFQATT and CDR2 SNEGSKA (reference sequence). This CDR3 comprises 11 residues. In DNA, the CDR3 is TGCAGTGCTAGTACAGGCCCCGAGCAGTTCTTC. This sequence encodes CSASTGPEQFF.

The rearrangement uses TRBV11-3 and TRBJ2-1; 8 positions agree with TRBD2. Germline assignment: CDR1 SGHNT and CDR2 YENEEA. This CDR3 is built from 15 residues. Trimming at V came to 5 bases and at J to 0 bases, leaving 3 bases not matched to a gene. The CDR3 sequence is CASSLSGSSYNEQFF. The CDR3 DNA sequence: TGTGCCAGCAGCCTCAGCGGGAGCTCCTACAATGAGCAGTTCTTC. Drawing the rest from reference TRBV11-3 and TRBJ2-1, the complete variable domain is EAGVVQSPRYKIIEKKQPVAFWCNPISGHNTLYWYLQNLGQGPELLIRYENEEAVDDSQLPKDRFSAERLKGVDSTLKIQPAELGDSAVYLCASSLSGSSYNEQFFGPGTRLTVL.

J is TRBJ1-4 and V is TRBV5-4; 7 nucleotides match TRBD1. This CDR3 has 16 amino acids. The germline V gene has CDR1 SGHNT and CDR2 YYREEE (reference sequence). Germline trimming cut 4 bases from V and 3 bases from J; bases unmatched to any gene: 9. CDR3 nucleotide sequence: TGTGCCAGCAGCAGTCCGGGACAGACTTCTAATGAAAAACTGTTTTTT. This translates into CASSSPGQTSNEKLFF.

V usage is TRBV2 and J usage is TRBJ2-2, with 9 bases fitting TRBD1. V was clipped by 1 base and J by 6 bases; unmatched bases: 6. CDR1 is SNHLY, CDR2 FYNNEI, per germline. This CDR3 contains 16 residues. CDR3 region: CASSEGVRQGAGELFF. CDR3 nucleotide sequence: TGTGCCAGCAGTGAAGGAGTCCGACAGGGGGCCGGGGAGCTGTTTTTT. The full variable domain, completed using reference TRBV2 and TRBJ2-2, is EPEVTQTPSHQVTQMGQEVILRCVPISNHLYFYWYRQILGQKVEFLVSFYNNEISEKSEIFDDQFSVERPDGSNFTLKIRSTKLEDSAMYFCASSEGVRQGAGELFFGEGSRLTVL.

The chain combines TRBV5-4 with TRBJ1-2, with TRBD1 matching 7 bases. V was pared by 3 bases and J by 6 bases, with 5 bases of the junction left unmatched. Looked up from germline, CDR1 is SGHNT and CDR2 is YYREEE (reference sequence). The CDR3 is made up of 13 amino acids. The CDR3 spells CASSSRTGDGYTF. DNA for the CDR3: TGTGCCAGCAGCTCACGGACAGGAGATGGCTACACCTTC.

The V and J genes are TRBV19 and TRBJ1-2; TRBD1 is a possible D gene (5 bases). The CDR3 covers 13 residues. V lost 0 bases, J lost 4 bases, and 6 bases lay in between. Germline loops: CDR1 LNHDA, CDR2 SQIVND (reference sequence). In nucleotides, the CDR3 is TGTGCCAGTAGTATAGAAGGGGCCTATGGCTACACCTTC. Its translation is CASSIEGAYGYTF.

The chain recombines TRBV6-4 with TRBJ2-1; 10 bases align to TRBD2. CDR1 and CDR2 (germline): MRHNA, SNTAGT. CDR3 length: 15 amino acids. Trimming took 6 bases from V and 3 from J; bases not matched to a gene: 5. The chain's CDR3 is CASSASGGHYNEQFF. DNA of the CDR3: TGTGCCAGCAGCGCTAGCGGGGGTCACTACAATGAGCAGTTCTTC.

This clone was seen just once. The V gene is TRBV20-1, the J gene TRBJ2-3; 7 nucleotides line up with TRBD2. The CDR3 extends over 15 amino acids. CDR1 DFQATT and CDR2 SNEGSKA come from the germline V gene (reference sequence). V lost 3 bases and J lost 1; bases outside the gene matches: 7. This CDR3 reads CSASASGEGTDTQYF. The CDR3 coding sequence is TGCAGTGCTAGTGCGAGCGGGGAGGGCACAGATACGCAGTATTTT.

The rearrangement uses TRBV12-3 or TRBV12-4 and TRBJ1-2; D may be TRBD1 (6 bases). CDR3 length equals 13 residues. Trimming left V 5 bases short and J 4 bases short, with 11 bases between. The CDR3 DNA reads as TGTGCCAGCAGTCCTCGGGGGGCCTATGGCTACACCTTC. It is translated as CASSPRGAYGYTF.